This is a list of T cell receptor beta chains from one sample in a study of blood T cells in healthy people across ages. TCRdb reprocessed the 5' RACE reads with MiXCR, giving one entry per CDR3 protein. The data show about 730,000 distinct CDR3 sequences, roughly 44% seen once. Material for sequencing was blood. Receptor source: a woman in her fifties or sixties in good health. Each CDR3 is given with its conserved first and last residue. D genes are given only for firm matches. Size is omitted from some rows. Given values are once, few, many or a class for expanded clones.

clone_size	d_call	v_call	j_call	cdr3_nt	cdr3_aa
-	-	TRBV10-3	TRBJ1-1	TGTGCCATCAGACCCGGGGTTAACACTGAAGCTTTCTTT	CAIRPGVNTEAFF
-	TRBD2	TRBV3-1	TRBJ2-7	TGTGCCAGCAGCCGTGGAGGGTTCGGGCTAGCGGGAGTGAGCTCCTACGAGCAGTACTTC	CASSRGGFGLAGVSSYEQYF
-	TRBD2	TRBV2	TRBJ2-7	TGTGCCAGCAGGGACGGACTAGCGGGGGCCTACGAGCAGTACTTC	CASRDGLAGAYEQYF
few	-	TRBV20-1	TRBJ1-2	TGCAGTGCTAGAGCTACCACGGGCAGTAACTATGGCTACACCTTC	CSARATTGSNYGYTF
-	TRBD1	TRBV28	TRBJ2-4	TGTGCCAGCAGCTCCCCGACAGGGTCGGACATTCAGTACTTC	CASSSPTGSDIQYF
few	-	TRBV25-1	TRBJ2-1	TGTGCCAGCAGTGATGGGCAGGTTGTCAATGAGCAGTTCTTC	CASSDGQVVNEQFF
many	-	TRBV24-1	TRBJ2-1	TGTGCCACCCAACATGGGGGAGTCAATGAGCAGTTCTTC	CATQHGGVNEQFF
-	TRBD1	TRBV7-2	TRBJ2-5	TGTGCCAACAGCTTAGGACCGGGACAGGGTCCGGAGACCCAGTACTTC	CANSLGPGQGPETQYF
many	-	TRBV3-1	TRBJ1-4	TGTGCCAGCAGCCAAATCAGGGAGGCTAATGAAAAACTGTTTTTT	CASSQIREANEKLFF
-	-	TRBV15	TRBJ2-7	TGTGCCACCAGCAGAGATGGGGTAGCAACGTACTTC	CATSRDGVATYF
once	-	TRBV27	TRBJ2-7	TGTGCCAGCAGTTTATTGAGGAGACCCTACGAGCAGTACTTC	CASSLLRRPYEQYF
-	-	TRBV12-3/TRBV12-4	TRBJ2-3	TGTGCCAGCAGAGTGATGGGAGATGCGCAGTATTTT	CASRVMGDAQYF
-	-	TRBV10-3	TRBJ2-5	TGTGCCATCAGTGAAGAGGGTCCAGAGACCCAGTACTTC	CAISEEGPETQYF
-	TRBD1	TRBV10-3	TRBJ1-2	TGTGCCATCAGTTTAGGGACAGCGGGGGGCTACACCTTC	CAISLGTAGGYTF
few	-	TRBV27	TRBJ1-2	TGTGCCAGCAGGCGTGGGGACTATGGCTACACCTTC	CASRRGDYGYTF
-	TRBD1	TRBV6-6	TRBJ1-4	TGTGCCAGCAGTGCCCTCGAGGGGGCGGGTAATGAAAAACTGTTTTTT	CASSALEGAGNEKLFF
-	-	TRBV5-6	TRBJ2-5	TGTGCCAGCATGCGTCAATTAAGACAAGAGACCCAGTACTTC	CASMRQLRQETQYF
few	TRBD2	TRBV7-9	TRBJ2-5	TGTGCCAGCCACGTACTAGCGCAAGAGACCCAGTACTTC	CASHVLAQETQYF
-	-	TRBV7-3	TRBJ1-6	TGTGCCAGCAGCACGGGGCCCCAGGCACCCCTCCACTTT	CASSTGPQAPLHF
-	TRBD2	TRBV20-1	TRBJ2-3	TGCAGTGCTAGCCGATCTAGCGGGGGGATCACAGATACGCAGTATTTT	CSASRSSGGITDTQYF
-	TRBD2	TRBV6-2/TRBV6-3	TRBJ2-1	TGTGCCAGCAGTTGGCTAGCGGACTCCTACAATGAGCAGTTCTTC	CASSWLADSYNEQFF
-	TRBD2	TRBV7-3	TRBJ2-3	TGTGCCAGCAGCTCCCAACCGGCCCCCGGCGGGAGGGCCACAGATACGCAGTATTTT	CASSSQPAPGGRATDTQYF
few	-	TRBV7-9	TRBJ2-7	TGTGCCAGCAGCTTATCAGTGGCTACTTCCTCCAGAGGGGCCTACGAGCAGTACTTC	CASSLSVATSSRGAYEQYF
-	TRBD1	TRBV12-3/TRBV12-4	TRBJ1-5	TGTGCCAGCAGGGGGACAGTGGGGCAGCCCCAGCATTTT	CASRGTVGQPQHF
few	-	TRBV3-1	TRBJ1-1	TGTGCCAGCAGCCAAGACCATTGGCTGAGGGAAGGGACTGAAGCTTTCTTT	CASSQDHWLREGTEAFF
few	-	TRBV3-1	TRBJ1-1	TGTGCCAGCAGCCAAGATTGGGGGGGCACTGAAGCTTTCTTT	CASSQDWGGTEAFF
few	-	TRBV7-2	TRBJ2-7	TGTGCCAGCACAGCGCGGCGCTCCTACGAGCAGTACTTC	CASTARRSYEQYF
-	TRBD1	TRBV6-5	TRBJ1-5	TGTGCCAGCAGGGGACAGGGCGGCCAGCCCCAGCATTTT	CASRGQGGQPQHF
-	TRBD1	TRBV11-1	TRBJ2-7	TGTGCCAGCAGCATCCAGGGGGACATTTACGAGCAGTACTTC	CASSIQGDIYEQYF
-	TRBD1	TRBV4-3	TRBJ1-4	TGCGCCAGCAGCCAAGGCAGGGGGTCTGAAAAACTGTTTTTT	CASSQGRGSEKLFF
few	TRBD2	TRBV7-2	TRBJ2-4	TGTGCCAGCAGCGAAAGGGCGGGAGGGCCAAACATTCAGTACTTC	CASSERAGGPNIQYF
-	-	TRBV7-9	TRBJ2-3	TGTGCCAGCAGCTTCCCCGGGGACTCAGCTAGCACAGATACGCAGTATTTT	CASSFPGDSASTDTQYF
-	TRBD1	TRBV6-6	TRBJ1-2	TGTGCCAGCAACTCACCTCATACAGGGGCGGGCGGCTACACCTTC	CASNSPHTGAGGYTF
few	TRBD2	TRBV12-3/TRBV12-4	TRBJ2-3	TGTGCCAGCAGTCCTACCCCGGGACTAGCGAGCACAGATACGCAGTATTTT	CASSPTPGLASTDTQYF
-	TRBD2	TRBV7-9	TRBJ2-1	TGTGCCAGCAGCCGCCCCCCCCGACTAGCGGGGTACAATGAGCAGTTCTTC	CASSRPPRLAGYNEQFF
-	-	TRBV4-2	TRBJ1-4	TGTACCAGCAGCCAAGAATCCGCAGCTAATGAAAAACTGTTTTTT	CTSSQESAANEKLFF
-	TRBD2	TRBV5-6	TRBJ2-3	TGTGCCAGCAGCGGCAAGACTAGCGGGAGACACACAGATACGCAGTATTTT	CASSGKTSGRHTDTQYF
-	TRBD1	TRBV7-2	TRBJ2-3	TGTGCCAGCAGGACTAAAACAGGGGCAGATACGCAGTATTTT	CASRTKTGADTQYF
few	TRBD2	TRBV20-1	TRBJ2-1	TGCAGTGCTAGAGAACTAGCGGGATCCTACAATGAGCAGTTCTTC	CSARELAGSYNEQFF
-	-	TRBV20-1	TRBJ2-5	TGCAGTGCTAGAGATTACGGGACACCTTCGGGGACCCAGTACTTC	CSARDYGTPSGTQYF
few	TRBD1	TRBV7-9	TRBJ2-7	TGTGCCAGCAGCTCTAATACCGGGACAGGGCTCTACGAGCAGTACTTC	CASSSNTGTGLYEQYF
few	-	TRBV7-2	TRBJ2-1	TGTGCCAGCAGCTTAACTGGTCTCTGGCGGGGCAATGAGCAGTTCTTC	CASSLTGLWRGNEQFF
-	TRBD1	TRBV15	TRBJ1-1	TGTGCCACCGGACAGGACATCATGAACACTGAAGCTTTCTTT	CATGQDIMNTEAFF
few	-	TRBV21-1	TRBJ1-2	TGTGCCAGCAGCAAAGCAAAAGGACAGGCGGGTGGCTACACCTTC	CASSKAKGQAGGYTF
-	-	TRBV30	TRBJ1-1	TGTGCCTGGACGTTCGGAACCCCGAACACTGAAGCTTTCTTT	CAWTFGTPNTEAFF
-	-	TRBV2	TRBJ2-3	TGTGCCAGCACTGGGGGAGGCGGGCGGGATACGCAGTATTTT	CASTGGGGRDTQYF
-	-	TRBV7-2	TRBJ2-5	TGTGCCAGCAGCTTCCTCTTACTGAGCGAAGAGACCCAGTACTTC	CASSFLLLSEETQYF
-	-	TRBV20-1	TRBJ2-5	TGCAGTGCCTCACCCCGAGGGTCGGTAGCCCGAGAGACCCAGTACTTC	CSASPRGSVARETQYF
-	-	TRBV2	TRBJ2-3	TGTGCCAGCAGTGAAGCTTCGAAATCAGATACGCGGTATTTT	CASSEASKSDTRYF
few	-	TRBV28	TRBJ1-2	TGTGCCAGCAGTCCACCTTCCTATGGCTACACCTTC	CASSPPSYGYTF
few	-	TRBV7-7	TRBJ2-5	TGTGCCAGCAGCTTATATCCCCTAGAGGGAGAGACCCAGTACTTC	CASSLYPLEGETQYF
-	TRBD1	TRBV27	TRBJ2-1	TGTGCCAGCGCACTAGGGGGCTTCTCCTCAATGGAGCAGTTCTTC	CASALGGFSSMEQFF
once	-	TRBV4-2	TRBJ1-6	TGTGCCAGCAGCCCAGATGTAAACGGGGGGGCGCGCAATTCACCCCTCCACTTT	CASSPDVNGGARNSPLHF
many	TRBD2	TRBV20-1	TRBJ2-1	TGCAGTGCCCAAGACCTAGCGGGAAGAAACAATGAGCAGTTCTTC	CSAQDLAGRNNEQFF